These 3 T cell receptor beta chains were sequenced from one sample in a study of memory CD4+ T cells and cytomegalovirus serostatus. Single viable CD3+CD4+CD8-CD45RO+ cells were sorted as the memory CD4+ T cells. Clones were read by immunoSEQ multiplex PCR, and TCRdb kept only the in-frame ones, dropping some. The data hold under 55,000 clones, with about 83% observed a single time. Material for sequencing was memory CD4+ T cells from blood. All receptors derive from an adult in good health and CMV-seropositive.

This clone came up a few times. The genes are TRBV15 and TRBJ2-7, with a weak D call TRBD1 (5 bases). Germline V gene lookup returns CDR1 LNHNV and CDR2 YYDKDF (reference sequence). This CDR3 has 14 amino acids. The germline V and J ends were trimmed by 3 bases and 2 bases, with 11 bases remaining between them. In nucleotides, the CDR3 is TGTGCCACCAGCAGGGGTACAGGAGCCTACGAGCAGTACTTC. Protein sequence: CATSRGTGAYEQYF.

The chain carries TRBV6-1 and TRBJ1-1; no clear D gene. Trimming shortened V by 2 bases and J by 1 base, and 8 bases separated the two germline ends. This CDR3 has 14 amino acids. Germline V gene sequence: CDR1 MNHNS, CDR2 SASEGT. CDR3 DNA sequence: TGTGCCAGCAGTGAACATGGCACGAACACTGAAGCTTTCTTT. It codes for CASSEHGTNTEAFF.

The V and J genes are TRBV5-4 and TRBJ1-4; 10 positions agree with TRBD1. Trimming at V came to 4 bases and at J to 7 bases, leaving 7 bases not matched to a gene. The CDR3 covers 15 residues. Per germline, CDR1 SGHNT and CDR2 YYREEE (reference sequence). CDR3 DNA: TGTGCCAGCAGCGGCGGGGGACAGGGGCGTGAAAAACTGTTTTTT. Translation: CASSGGGQGREKLFF.